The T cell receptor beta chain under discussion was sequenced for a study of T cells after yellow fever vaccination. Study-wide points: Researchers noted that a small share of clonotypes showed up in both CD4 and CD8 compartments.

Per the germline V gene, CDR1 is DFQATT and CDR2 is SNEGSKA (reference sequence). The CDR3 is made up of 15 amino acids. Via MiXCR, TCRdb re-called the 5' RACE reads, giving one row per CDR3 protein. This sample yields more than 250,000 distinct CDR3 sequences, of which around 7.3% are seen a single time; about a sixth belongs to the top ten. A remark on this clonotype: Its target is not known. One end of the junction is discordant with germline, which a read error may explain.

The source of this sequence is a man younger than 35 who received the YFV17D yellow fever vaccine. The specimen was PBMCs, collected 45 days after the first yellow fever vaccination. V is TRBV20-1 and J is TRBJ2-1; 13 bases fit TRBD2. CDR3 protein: CNARSGTSGDNEQFF. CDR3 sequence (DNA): TGCAATGCTAGATCCGGGACTAGCGGGGACAATGAGCAGTTCTTC.